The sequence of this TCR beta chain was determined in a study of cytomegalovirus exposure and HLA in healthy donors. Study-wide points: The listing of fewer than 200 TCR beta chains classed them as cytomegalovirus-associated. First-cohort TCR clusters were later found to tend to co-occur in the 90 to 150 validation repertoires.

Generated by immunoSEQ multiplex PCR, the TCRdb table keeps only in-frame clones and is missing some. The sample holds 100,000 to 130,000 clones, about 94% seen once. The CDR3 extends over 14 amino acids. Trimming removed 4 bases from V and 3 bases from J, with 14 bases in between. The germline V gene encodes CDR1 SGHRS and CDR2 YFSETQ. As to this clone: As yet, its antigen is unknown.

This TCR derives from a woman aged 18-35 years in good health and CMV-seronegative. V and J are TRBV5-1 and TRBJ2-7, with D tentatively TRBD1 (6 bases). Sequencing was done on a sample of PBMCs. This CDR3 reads CASSDDRTYYEQYF. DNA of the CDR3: TGCGCCAGCAGCGATGACAGGACCTACTACGAGCAGTACTTC.